These 26 T cell receptor beta chains were sequenced from one sample in a study of cytomegalovirus exposure and HLA in healthy donors. It was with 60 Vbeta and 13 Jbeta primers that the PCR ran. Assay used: immunoSEQ multiplex PCR; TCRdb lists only in-frame clones, some missing. In the table there are 150,000 to 200,000 clones, 70% to 85% of which are singletons. What was sequenced was PBMCs. The receptors originated from a man aged 18-30 years in good health and CMV-seronegative.

The chain recombines TRBV7-6 with TRBJ1-1; 11 positions match TRBD1. The CDR3 is 16 residues long. The V gene end was trimmed by 5 bases and the J gene end by 4 bases; junction bases not matched to a gene: 9. Germline CDR1 and CDR2: SGHVS and FNYEAQ. The CDR3 DNA follows: TGTGCCAGCAGCCCGGGGACAGGGGGGTCGGGCACTGAAGCTTTCTTT. This translates into CASSPGTGGSGTEAFF.

CDR3: CASSTGQGTDTQYF. CDR3 nucleotides: TGTGCCAGCAGTACGGGGCAGGGGACAGATACGCAGTATTTT. The V gene is TRBV2, the J gene TRBJ2-3; TRBD1 is a possible D gene (6 bases). Deletions cut 5 bases from V and 3 bases from J, with 12 bases between. CDR3 length equals 14 residues. Germline V gene lookup returns CDR1 SNHLY and CDR2 FYNNEI.

V is TRBV11-2 and J is TRBJ1-1; D possibly corresponds to TRBD1 (5 bases). Per germline, CDR1 SGHAT and CDR2 FQNNGV. This CDR3 is 14 amino acids long. Trimming shortened V by 0 bases and J by 5 bases, and 10 bases separated the two germline ends. CDR3 loop: CASSLDQGVTEAFF. The CDR3 nucleotides are TGTGCCAGCAGCTTAGATCAAGGGGTTACTGAAGCTTTCTTT.

The chain uses TRBV7-2 and TRBJ2-7; maybe TRBD1 (5 bases). Germline V gene data show CDR1 as SGHTA and CDR2 as FQGNSA. The CDR3 totals 13 residues. The V end was cut by 5 bases, the J end by 6 bases, with 14 bases between. The CDR3 region is CASSQGVISEQYF. Written as DNA, the CDR3 is TGTGCCAGCAGCCAAGGGGTAATTTCCGAGCAGTACTTC.

The CDR3 DNA reads as TGCGCCAGCAGCGGTTCAAGGAGCTCCTACGAGCAGTACTTC. This translates into CASSGSRSSYEQYF. The rearrangement joins TRBV5-1 to TRBJ2-7; D gene uncertain. The CDR3 covers 14 residues. Trimming cost V 4 bases and J 0 bases, with 11 bases left between them. Germline V gives CDR1 SGHRS, CDR2 YFSETQ. Full variable domain (outside the CDR3, taken from reference TRBV5-1 and TRBJ2-7): KAGVTQTPRYLIKTRGQQVTLSCSPISGHRSVSWYQQTPGQGLQFLFEYFSETQRNKGNFPGRFSGRQFSNSRSEMNVSTLELGDSALYLCASSGSRSSYEQYFGPGTRLTVT.

The chain links TRBV6-4 to TRBJ2-1; the match to TRBD2 covers 7 bases. V gave up 4 bases and J gave up 7 bases; unmatched junction bases: 13. CDR1 MRHNA and CDR2 SNTAGT come from the germline V gene. The CDR3 contains 16 residues. The CDR3: CASSVGAGVPTNEQFF. The CDR3 coding sequence is TGTGCCAGCAGTGTAGGGGCGGGAGTGCCCACTAATGAGCAGTTCTTC.

This rearrangement joins TRBV4-2 to TRBJ1-2; TRBD1 matches at 8 bases. CDR1 is LGHNA and CDR2 is YNFKEQ in the germline V gene. The junction had 9 bases not matched to a gene; V was cut back by 1 base and J by 5 bases. The CDR3 covers 16 residues. The DNA of the CDR3 is TGTGCCAGCAGCCAAGGAGGACAGGGAGTAAGGTATGGCTACACCTTC. As protein: CASSQGGQGVRYGYTF.

The chain is built from TRBV5-4 and TRBJ2-3, with 8 positions matching TRBD2. Germline CDR1 is SGHNT and CDR2 is YYREEE (reference sequence). V lost 0 bases, J lost 2 bases, and 8 bases stayed unmatched. The CDR3 extends over 17 amino acids. The CDR3 DNA is TGTGCCAGCAGCTTGGCGCGGAGCGGGGGCCTCACAGATACGCAGTATTTT. It yields the protein CASSLARSGGLTDTQYF.

The genes are TRBV28 and TRBJ2-7, with a tentative D call TRBD1 (5 bases). The CDR3 length is 14 residues. Trimming pared 6 bases from V and 6 bases from J, leaving 18 bases between. The germline CDR1 and CDR2 sequences are MDHEN and SYDVKM. The CDR3 is CASRDRQSWGEQYF. The CDR3 nucleotides are TGTGCCAGCAGGGACCGACAGTCTTGGGGCGAGCAGTACTTC.

The CDR3 loop reads CASSVDPVTGELFF. The CDR3 nucleotides are TGTGCCAGCAGCGTAGATCCCGTCACCGGGGAGCTGTTTTTT. The rearrangement links TRBV9 to TRBJ2-2; D is unresolved. The CDR3 covers 14 residues. Trimming took off 0 bases at V and 4 bases at J, with 7 bases between the two ends. From germline, CDR1 is SGDLS and CDR2 YYNGEE.

DNA for the CDR3: TGTGCCAGCAGCTTTACCGTTGGACGGGGCTACCAGGGGGAGACCCAGTACTTC. Protein sequence: CASSFTVGRGYQGETQYF. The rearrangement uses TRBV5-6 and TRBJ2-5; possible D gene TRBD1, 6 bases. The CDR3 consists of 18 residues. The V end was cut by 2 bases, the J end by 5 bases, with 25 bases between. CDR1 and CDR2 from the germline V gene are SGHDT and YYEEEE. Together with reference TRBV5-6 and TRBJ2-5, the CDR3 gives the full variable domain: DAGVTQSPTHLIKTRGQQVTLRCSPKSGHDTVSWYQQALGQGPQFIFQYYEEEERQRGNFPDRFSGHQFPNYSSELNVNALLLGDSALYLCASSFTVGRGYQGETQYFGPGTRLLVL.

The chain has TRBV2 and TRBJ1-6, with a tentative D call TRBD1 (6 bases). The CDR3 loop spans 14 amino acids. Trimming cost V 3 bases and J 6 bases, with 9 bases left between them. Germline-derived CDR1 and CDR2 are SNHLY and FYNNEI. The CDR3 nucleotides read TGTGCCAGCAGTGAGGGCAGGGGTAATTCACCCCTCCACTTT. Translating gives CASSEGRGNSPLHF.

This clone was recorded a few times. This chain connects TRBV5-8 to TRBJ1-5; D is unresolved. CDR1 and CDR2 from the germline V gene are SGHTS and YDEGEE. The length of the CDR3 is 17 residues. Trimming left V 0 bases short and J 0 bases short, with 13 bases between. The chain's CDR3 is CASSLARRTYSNQPQHF. The CDR3 region has the DNA TGTGCCAGCAGCTTGGCCCGCAGGACTTATAGCAATCAGCCCCAGCATTTT.

The rearrangement links TRBV7-9 to TRBJ2-7; D unclear. There are 15 residues in the CDR3. Trimming stripped 1 base from V and 0 bases from J, with 10 bases between. Per germline, CDR1 SEHNR and CDR2 FQNEAQ (reference sequence). The CDR3 bases are TGTGCCAGCAGCTTAGTGGCAGGATTCTCCTACGAGCAGTACTTC. Protein product: CASSLVAGFSYEQYF.

This rearrangement joins TRBV25-1 to TRBJ2-2, with 7 bases that match TRBD1. With 4 bases clipped from V and 5 bases from J, the junction kept 7 bases outside the gene matches. CDR1 is MGHDK and CDR2 is SYGVNS in the germline V gene. This CDR3 has 15 residues. CDR3 DNA sequence: TGTGCCAGCAGTGCAACAGCAGGGGGTACCGGGGAGCTGTTTTTT. As protein: CASSATAGGTGELFF. The whole variable domain, filled in from reference TRBV25-1 and TRBJ2-2, reads EADIYQTPRYLVIGTGKKITLECSQTMGHDKMYWYQQDPGMELHLIHYSYGVNSTEKGDLSSESTVSRIRTEHFPLTLESARPSHTSQYLCASSATAGGTGELFFGEGSRLTVL.

This clone showed up just once. The rearrangement joins TRBV5-1 to TRBJ1-4; no firm D call. CDR3 length: 14 residues. Germline assignment: CDR1 SGHRS and CDR2 YFSETQ. V lost 6 bases and J lost 4, with 13 bases in between. CDR3 DNA sequence: TGCGCCAGCACCCGAGGGTTGGGTAATGAAAAACTGTTTTTT. Amino acids: CASTRGLGNEKLFF.

This chain joins TRBV6-6 and TRBJ2-5; TRBD1 matches 11 bases. Unmatched junction bases numbered 1, after V lost 0 bases and J lost 4 bases. The CDR3 contains 15 residues. Germline CDR1 and CDR2: MNHNY and SVGAGI (reference sequence). In DNA form, the CDR3 reads TGTGCCAGCAGTTACTCGGACAGGGGGCGAGAGACCCAGTACTTC. Its translation is CASSYSDRGRETQYF.

The chain joins TRBV19 to TRBJ1-1; D gene uncertain. V was trimmed by 6 bases and J by 2 bases, leaving 13 bases between them. The CDR3 has 14 residues. The germline V gene has CDR1 LNHDA and CDR2 SQIVND (reference sequence). CDR3 nucleotides: TGTGCCAGTAGGGGAGGCCAGGTCAACACTGAAGCTTTCTTT. This translates into CASRGGQVNTEAFF.

This clone was counted once. The J gene is TRBJ2-7, the V gene TRBV19; maybe TRBD2 (6 bases). The CDR3 has 13 residues. The V end lost 4 bases, the J end lost 4 bases, and 11 bases lay between the germline ends. Looked up from germline, CDR1 is LNHDA and CDR2 is SQIVND (reference sequence). CDR3 coding DNA: TGTGCCAGTAGTACCCCGACTAGTTACGAGCAGTACTTC. It translates to CASSTPTSYEQYF.

This clone occurred a few times. J is TRBJ2-7 and V is TRBV5-1, with 10 bases fitting TRBD2. The V gene's germline CDR1 is SGHRS and CDR2 YFSETQ. The CDR3 covers 15 residues. J lost 5 bases, V lost 0 bases, and 5 bases had no gene match. The CDR3 nucleotides read TGCGCCAGCAGCTTGGGGGCTAGCGGGAGCAACGAGCAGTACTTC. Encoded protein: CASSLGASGSNEQYF.

The J gene is TRBJ2-7, the V gene TRBV25-1; maybe TRBD1 (6 bases). Germline loops: CDR1 MGHDK, CDR2 SYGVNS. The CDR3 totals 16 residues. Trimming took off 1 base at V and 5 bases at J, with 18 bases between the two ends. The CDR3 is CASSESLGTRLDEQYF. The CDR3 nucleotides are TGTGCCAGCAGTGAATCTTTGGGGACACGGCTTGACGAGCAGTACTTC.

This clone was observed once. This chain uses TRBV7-2 with TRBJ2-3, with 8 bases that match TRBD2. Germline V lookup: CDR1 SGHTA, CDR2 FQGNSA. The V segment lost 1 base and the J segment 8 bases; nucleotides outside the gene matches: 11. The CDR3 consists of 16 residues. CDR3 in amino acids: CASSLVVGTGGITQYF. The CDR3 DNA reads as TGTGCCAGCAGCTTAGTAGTCGGGACGGGAGGGATTACGCAGTATTTT.

The chain joins TRBV30 to TRBJ2-5, with 12 nucleotides matching TRBD2. The germline gives CDR1 GTSNPN, CDR2 SVGIG (reference sequence). The CDR3 spans 18 residues. With 3 bases clipped from V and 2 bases from J, the junction kept 13 bases outside the gene matches. CDR3 sequence: CAWSRARTSGTPQETQYF. CDR3 coding DNA: TGTGCCTGGAGCCGTGCCAGGACTAGCGGGACACCTCAAGAGACCCAGTACTTC.

The V and J genes are TRBV5-1 and TRBJ1-5; 7 bases are a match to TRBD1. Trimming cost V 0 bases and J 6 bases; bases outside gene matches: 6. Germline-derived CDR1 and CDR2 are SGHRS and YFSETQ. The length of the CDR3 is 15 residues. For the CDR3, the DNA is TGCGCCAGCAGCTTGGCGGGGCAGGGGGGTCAGCCCCAGCATTTT. The encoded protein is CASSLAGQGGQPQHF.

V usage is TRBV5-8 and J usage is TRBJ2-5, with 7 bases aligning to TRBD2. The CDR3 length is 16 residues. Looked up from germline, CDR1 is SGHTS and CDR2 is YDEGEE. With V trimmed by 4 bases and J by 5 bases, 14 bases remained unmatched. CDR3 sequence (DNA): TGTGCCAGCAGCGCCGGCAGCGGGACGGAGACGGAGACCCAGTACTTC. Its protein product is CASSAGSGTETETQYF.

The chain couples TRBV7-3 to TRBJ2-1, with 10 bases identical to TRBD2. Germline CDR1 SGHTA, CDR2 FQGTGA. This CDR3 spans 13 amino acids. V shed 8 bases, J shed 7 bases, and the junction held 5 bases outside the gene matches. CDR3 nucleotides: TGTGCCAGCTCTGCTAGCGGGGGAAATGAGCAGTTCTTC. Its protein product is CASSASGGNEQFF.